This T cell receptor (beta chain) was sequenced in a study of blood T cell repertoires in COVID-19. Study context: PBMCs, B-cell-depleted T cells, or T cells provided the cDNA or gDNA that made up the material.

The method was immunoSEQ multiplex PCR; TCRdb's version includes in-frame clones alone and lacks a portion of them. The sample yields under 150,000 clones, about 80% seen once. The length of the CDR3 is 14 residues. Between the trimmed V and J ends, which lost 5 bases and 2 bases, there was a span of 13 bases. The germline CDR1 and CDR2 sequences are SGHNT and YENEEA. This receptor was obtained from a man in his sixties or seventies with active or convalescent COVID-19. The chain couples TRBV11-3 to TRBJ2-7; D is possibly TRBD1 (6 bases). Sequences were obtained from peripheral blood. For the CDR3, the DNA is TGTGCCAGCAGCGGGATCGGACAGACCTACGAGCAGTACTTC. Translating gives CASSGIGQTYEQYF. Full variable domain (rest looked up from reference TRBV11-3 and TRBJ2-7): EAGVVQSPRYKIIEKKQPVAFWCNPISGHNTLYWYLQNLGQGPELLIRYENEEAVDDSQLPKDRFSAERLKGVDSTLKIQPAELGDSAVYLCASSGIGQTYEQYFGPGTRLTVT.